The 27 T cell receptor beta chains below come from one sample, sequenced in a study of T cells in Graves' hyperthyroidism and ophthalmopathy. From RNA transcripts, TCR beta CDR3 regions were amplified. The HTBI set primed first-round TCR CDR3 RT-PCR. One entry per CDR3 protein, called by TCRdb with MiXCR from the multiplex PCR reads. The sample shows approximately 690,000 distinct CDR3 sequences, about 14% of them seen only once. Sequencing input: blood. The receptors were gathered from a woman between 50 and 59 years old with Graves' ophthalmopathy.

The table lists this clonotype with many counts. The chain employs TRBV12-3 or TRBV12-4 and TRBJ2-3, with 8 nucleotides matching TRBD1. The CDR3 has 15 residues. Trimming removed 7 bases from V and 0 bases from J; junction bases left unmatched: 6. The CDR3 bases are TGTGCCAGCAACTACCAGGGGGCGAGCACAGATACGCAGTATTTT. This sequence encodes CASNYQGASTDTQYF.

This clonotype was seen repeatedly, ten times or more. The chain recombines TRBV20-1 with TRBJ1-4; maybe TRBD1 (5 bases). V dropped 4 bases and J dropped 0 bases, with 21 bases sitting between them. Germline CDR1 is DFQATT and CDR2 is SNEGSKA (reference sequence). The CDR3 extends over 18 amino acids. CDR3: CSAIHRDPRFATNEKLFF. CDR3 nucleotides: TGCAGTGCTATCCATCGGGACCCCCGTTTTGCAACTAATGAAAAACTGTTTTTT.

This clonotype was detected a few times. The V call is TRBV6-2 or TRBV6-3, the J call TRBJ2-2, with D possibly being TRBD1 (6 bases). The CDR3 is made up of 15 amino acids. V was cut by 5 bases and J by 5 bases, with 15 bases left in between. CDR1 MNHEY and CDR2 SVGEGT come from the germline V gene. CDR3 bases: TGTGCCAGCAGTCCGAACAGGGTTGGAACCGGGGAGCTGTTTTTT. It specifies CASSPNRVGTGELFF.

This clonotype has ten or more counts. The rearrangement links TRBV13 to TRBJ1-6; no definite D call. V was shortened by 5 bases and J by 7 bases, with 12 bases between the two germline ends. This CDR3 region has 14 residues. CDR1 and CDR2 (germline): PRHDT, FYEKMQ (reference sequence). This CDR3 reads CASSQQWTNSPLHF. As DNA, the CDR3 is TGTGCCAGCAGCCAACAGTGGACGAATTCACCCCTCCACTTT. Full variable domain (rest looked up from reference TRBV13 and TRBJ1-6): AAGVIQSPRHLIKEKRETATLKCYPIPRHDTVYWYQQGPGQDPQFLISFYEKMQSDKGSIPDRFSAQQFSDYHSELNMSSLELGDSALYFCASSQQWTNSPLHFGNGTRLTVT.

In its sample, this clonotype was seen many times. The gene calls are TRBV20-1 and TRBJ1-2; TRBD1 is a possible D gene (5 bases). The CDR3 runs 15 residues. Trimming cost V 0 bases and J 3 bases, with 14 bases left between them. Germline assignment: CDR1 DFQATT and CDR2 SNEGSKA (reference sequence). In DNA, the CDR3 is TGCAGTGCTAGAGATCCATCCGGGGGAGACTATGGCTACACCTTC. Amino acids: CSARDPSGGDYGYTF.

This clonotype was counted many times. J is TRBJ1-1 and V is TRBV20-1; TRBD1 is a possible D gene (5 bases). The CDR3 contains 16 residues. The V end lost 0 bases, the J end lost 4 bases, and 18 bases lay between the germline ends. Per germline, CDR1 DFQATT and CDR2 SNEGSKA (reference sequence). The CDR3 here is CSARDPTGRVSTEAFF. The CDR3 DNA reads TGCAGTGCTAGAGATCCTACCGGCAGGGTGAGCACTGAAGCTTTCTTT.

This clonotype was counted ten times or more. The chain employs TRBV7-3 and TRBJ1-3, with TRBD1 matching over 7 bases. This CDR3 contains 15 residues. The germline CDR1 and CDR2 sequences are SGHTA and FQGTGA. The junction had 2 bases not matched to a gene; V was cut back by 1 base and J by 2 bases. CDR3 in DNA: TGTGCCAGCAGCTTAATAGGGGGCCCTGGAAACACCATATATTTT. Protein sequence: CASSLIGGPGNTIYF. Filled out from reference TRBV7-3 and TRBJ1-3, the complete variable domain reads GAGVSQTPSNKVTEKGKYVELRCDPISGHTALYWYRQSLGQGPEFLIYFQGTGAADDSGLPNDRFFAVRPEGSVSTLKIQRTERGDSAVYLCASSLIGGPGNTIYFGEGSWLTVV.

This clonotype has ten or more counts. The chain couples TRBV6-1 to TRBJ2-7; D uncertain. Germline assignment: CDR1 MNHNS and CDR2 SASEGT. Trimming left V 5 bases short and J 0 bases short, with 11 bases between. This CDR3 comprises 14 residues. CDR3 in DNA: TGTGCCAGCAGTCCCCGGACCTTCTCCTACGAGCAGTACTTC. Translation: CASSPRTFSYEQYF.

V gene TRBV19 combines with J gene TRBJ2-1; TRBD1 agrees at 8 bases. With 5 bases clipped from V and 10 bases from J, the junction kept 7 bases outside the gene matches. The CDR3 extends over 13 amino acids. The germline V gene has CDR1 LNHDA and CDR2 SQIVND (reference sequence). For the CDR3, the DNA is TGTGCCAGTAGTCTGCAGGGGGCGCACGAGCAGTTCTTC. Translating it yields CASSLQGAHEQFF.

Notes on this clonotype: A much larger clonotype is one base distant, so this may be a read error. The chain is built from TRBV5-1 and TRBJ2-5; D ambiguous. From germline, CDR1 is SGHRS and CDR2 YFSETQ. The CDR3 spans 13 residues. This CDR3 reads CASSSSFQETRYF. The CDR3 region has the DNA TGCGCCAGCAGCTCTTCATTCCAAGAGACCCGGTACTTC.

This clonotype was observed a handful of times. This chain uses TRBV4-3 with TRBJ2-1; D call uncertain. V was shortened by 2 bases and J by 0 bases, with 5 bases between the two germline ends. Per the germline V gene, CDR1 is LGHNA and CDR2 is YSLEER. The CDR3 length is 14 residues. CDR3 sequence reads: CASSQTYSYNEQFF. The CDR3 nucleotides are TGCGCCAGCAGCCAAACTTACTCCTACAATGAGCAGTTCTTC.

CDR3 sequence reads: CATEALGEHNEQFF. CDR3 nucleotides: TGTGCCACTGAAGCACTAGGGGAACACAATGAGCAGTTCTTC. The genes are TRBV19 and TRBJ2-1; D possibly matches TRBD1 or TRBD2 (5 bases each). This CDR3 region has 14 residues. The germline V and J ends were trimmed by 10 bases and 5 bases, with 18 bases remaining between them. Looked up from germline, CDR1 is LNHDA and CDR2 is SQIVND (reference sequence).

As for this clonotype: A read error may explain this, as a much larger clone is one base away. CDR3 region: CASSIPTQGRYEQYF. Here the CDR3 DNA reads TGTGCCAGCAGTATACCTACACAGGGCCGGTACGAGCAGTACTTC. This chain joins TRBV28 and TRBJ2-7, with TRBD1 as a possible D gene (6 bases). The CDR3 has 15 amino acids. The V gene lost 5 bases and the J gene lost 4 bases, with 18 bases spanning the gap. Germline loops: CDR1 MDHEN, CDR2 SYDVKM.

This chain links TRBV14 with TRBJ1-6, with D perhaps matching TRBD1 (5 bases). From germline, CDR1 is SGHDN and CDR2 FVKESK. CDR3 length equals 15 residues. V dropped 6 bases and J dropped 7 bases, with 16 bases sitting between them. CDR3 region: CASSWADRGNSPLHF. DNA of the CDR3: TGTGCCAGCAGTTGGGCCGACCGGGGGAATTCACCCCTCCACTTT. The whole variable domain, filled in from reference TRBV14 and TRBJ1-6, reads EAGVTQFPSHSVIEKGQTVTLRCDPISGHDNLYWYRRVMGKEIKFLLHFVKESKQDESGMPNNRFLAERTGGTYSTLKVQPAELEDSGVYFCASSWADRGNSPLHFGNGTRLTVT.

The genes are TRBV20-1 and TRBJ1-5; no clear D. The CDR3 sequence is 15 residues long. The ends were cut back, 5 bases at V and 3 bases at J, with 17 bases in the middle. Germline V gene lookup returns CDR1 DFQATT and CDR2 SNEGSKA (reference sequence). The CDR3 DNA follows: TGCAGTGCTGGCGGGCGCCGGGTTACCAATCAGCCCCAGCATTTT. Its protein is CSAGGRRVTNQPQHF.

CDR3 nucleotide sequence: TGTGCCAGCAGCTTAGATGGGGTCGGGGGAATGAGGGCTGGGGCCAACGTCCTGACTTTC. Protein sequence: CASSLDGVGGMRAGANVLTF. The chain couples TRBV7-2 to TRBJ2-6; possible D gene TRBD2, 6 bases. The CDR3 is 20 amino acids. Germline CDR1 SGHTA, CDR2 FQGNSA. Trimming stripped 1 base from V and 2 bases from J, with 21 bases between.

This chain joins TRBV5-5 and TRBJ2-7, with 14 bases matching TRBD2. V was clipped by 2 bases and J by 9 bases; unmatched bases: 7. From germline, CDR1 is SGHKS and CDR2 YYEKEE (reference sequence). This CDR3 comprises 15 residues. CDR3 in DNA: TGTGCCAGCAGCTTTGTGACTAGCGGGAGGGCCGCGCAGTACTTC. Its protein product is CASSFVTSGRAAQYF.

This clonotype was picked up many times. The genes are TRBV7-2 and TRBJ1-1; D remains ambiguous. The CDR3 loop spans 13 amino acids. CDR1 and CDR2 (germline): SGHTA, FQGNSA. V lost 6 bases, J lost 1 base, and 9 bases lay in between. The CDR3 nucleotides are TGTGCCAGCAGATCAGACCAGAACACTGAAGCTTTCTTT. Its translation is CASRSDQNTEAFF.

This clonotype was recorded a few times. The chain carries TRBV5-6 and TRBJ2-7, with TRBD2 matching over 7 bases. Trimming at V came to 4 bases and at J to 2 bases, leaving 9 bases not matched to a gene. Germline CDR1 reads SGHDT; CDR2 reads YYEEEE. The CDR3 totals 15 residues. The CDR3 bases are TGTGCCAGCAGCCAGTTGGCTAGCGGTACCTACGAGCAGTACTTC. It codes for CASSQLASGTYEQYF.

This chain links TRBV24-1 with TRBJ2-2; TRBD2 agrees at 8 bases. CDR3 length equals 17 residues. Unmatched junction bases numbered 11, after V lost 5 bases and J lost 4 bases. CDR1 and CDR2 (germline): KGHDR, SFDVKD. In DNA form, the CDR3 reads TGTGCCACCAGTGCAACACCCGGGACTAGACCCACCGGGGAGCTGTTTTTT. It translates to CATSATPGTRPTGELFF.

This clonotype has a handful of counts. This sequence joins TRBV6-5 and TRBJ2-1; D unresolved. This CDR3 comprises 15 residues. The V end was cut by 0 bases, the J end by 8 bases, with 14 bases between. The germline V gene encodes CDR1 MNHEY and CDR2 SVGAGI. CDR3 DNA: TGTGCCAGCAGTTACTCATCCCAGCCTACCCATGAGCAGTTCTTC. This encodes CASSYSSQPTHEQFF.

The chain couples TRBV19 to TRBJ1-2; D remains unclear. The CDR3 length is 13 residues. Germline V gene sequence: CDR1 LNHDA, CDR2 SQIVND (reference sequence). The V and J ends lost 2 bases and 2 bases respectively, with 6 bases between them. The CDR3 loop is CASSISLNYGYTF. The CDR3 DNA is TGTGCCAGTAGTATATCACTGAACTATGGCTACACCTTC.

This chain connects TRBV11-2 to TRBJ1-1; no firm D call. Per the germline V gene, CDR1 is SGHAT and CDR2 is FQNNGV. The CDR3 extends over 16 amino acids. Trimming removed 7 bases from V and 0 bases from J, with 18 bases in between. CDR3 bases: TGTGCCAGCACCTCCCACCCTACTCTCATGAACACTGAAGCTTTCTTT. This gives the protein CASTSHPTLMNTEAFF. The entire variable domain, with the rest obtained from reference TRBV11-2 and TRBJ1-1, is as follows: EAGVAQSPRYKIIEKRQSVAFWCNPISGHATLYWYQQILGQGPKLLIQFQNNGVVDDSQLPKDRFSAERLKGVDSTLKIQPAKLEDSAVYLCASTSHPTLMNTEAFFGQGTRLTVV.

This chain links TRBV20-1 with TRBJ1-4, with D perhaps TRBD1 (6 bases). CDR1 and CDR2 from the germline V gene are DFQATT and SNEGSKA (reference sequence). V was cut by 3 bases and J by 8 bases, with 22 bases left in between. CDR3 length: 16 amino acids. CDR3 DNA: TGCAGTGCTAGGCCCCCCTCAGGGGAGGGCGGCGAAAAACTGTTTTTT. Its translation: CSARPPSGEGGEKLFF.

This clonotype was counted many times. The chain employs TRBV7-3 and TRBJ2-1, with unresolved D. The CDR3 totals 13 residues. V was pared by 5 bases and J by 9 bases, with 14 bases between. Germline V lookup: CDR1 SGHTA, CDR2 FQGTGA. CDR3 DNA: TGTGCCAGCAGCGTCGGACGATCGGGTGAGCAGTTCTTC. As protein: CASSVGRSGEQFF.

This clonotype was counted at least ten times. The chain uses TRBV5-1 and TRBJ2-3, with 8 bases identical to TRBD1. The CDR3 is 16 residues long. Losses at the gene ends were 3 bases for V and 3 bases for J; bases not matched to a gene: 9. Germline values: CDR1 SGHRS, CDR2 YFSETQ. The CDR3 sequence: CASSSRQGKSTDTQYF. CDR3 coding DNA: TGCGCCAGCAGCTCGAGACAGGGGAAATCGACAGATACGCAGTATTTT.

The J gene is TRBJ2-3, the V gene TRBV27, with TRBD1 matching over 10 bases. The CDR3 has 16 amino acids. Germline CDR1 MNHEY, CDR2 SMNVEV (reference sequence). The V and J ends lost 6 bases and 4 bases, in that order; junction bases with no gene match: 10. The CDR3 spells CASRTSDRGLADTQYF. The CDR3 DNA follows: TGTGCCAGCAGAACCAGCGACAGGGGGCTAGCAGATACGCAGTATTTT.